These T cell receptor beta chains were read from a single sample in a study of response to subunit inactivated influenza vaccine. One entry per CDR3 protein, called by TCRdb with MiXCR from the RT-PCR reads. The sample gives some 550,000 distinct CDR3 sequences, roughly 25% of which show up once; 2.5% to 3.5% is in the top ten. These data are also associated with another study on T cells expressing NK-cell markers.

Sequenced material: CD4+ T cells sorted from PBMCs, taken 11 to 12 days after vaccination. The receptors were gathered from a man aged 50-59 years who received an inactivated influenza vaccine. The CDR3 runs from the conserved cysteine through the conserved F or W. D genes are given only for firm matches. Expanded clones are given a class, and other clones once, few, many or no size at all.

d_call j_call v_call clone_size cdr3_nt cdr3_aa
TRBD2 TRBJ2-3 TRBV20-1 - TGCAGTGCTAGAGATAGGCGGACTAGCAGAAGCACAGATACGCAGTATTTT CSARDRRTSRSTDTQYF
- TRBJ1-1 TRBV6-2/TRBV6-3 - TGTGCCAGCAGTTATCACCGGAAAGACACTGAAGCTTTCTTT CASSYHRKDTEAFF
TRBD1 TRBJ1-2 TRBV5-1 few TGCGCCAGCCGAACCGGGACAGGGGGTTATGGCTACACCTTC CASRTGTGGYGYTF
TRBD2 TRBJ2-7 TRBV5-1 few TGCGCCAGCAGCTTGGGGCTAGCGGGAGGAACCACATACTACGAGCAGTACTTC CASSLGLAGGTTYYEQYF
TRBD1 TRBJ2-5 TRBV5-1 many TGCGCCAGCAGCCTGGGACAGCAAGAGACCCAGTACTTC CASSLGQQETQYF
- TRBJ2-3 TRBV6-2/TRBV6-3 once TGTGCCAGCAGAGAAAGCAGGGGCACAGATACGCAGTATTTT CASRESRGTDTQYF
TRBD1 TRBJ2-3 TRBV20-1 - TGCAGTGCTAGAGGACAGGGGTTAGATACGCAGTATTTT CSARGQGLDTQYF
TRBD2 TRBJ2-7 TRBV7-8 - TGTGCCAGCAGTTTCCTCCCGGGGGGAGCCGAGCAGTACTTC CASSFLPGGAEQYF
- TRBJ2-7 TRBV19 - TGTGCCAGTAGTATAGGACCCCCCTCCTACGAGCAGTACTTC CASSIGPPSYEQYF
- TRBJ2-7 TRBV28 once TGTGCCAGCAGCCAGGGGTTCTGGGGCGAGCAGTACTTC CASSQGFWGEQYF
- TRBJ2-7 TRBV7-6 few TGTGCCAGCAGCCCAGAGGGCAGCGGGCAATACTACGAGCAGTACTTC CASSPEGSGQYYEQYF
- TRBJ2-7 TRBV6-1 few TGTGCCAGCAGTCCTTTCGACAGTTCCTACGAGCAGTACTTC CASSPFDSSYEQYF
- TRBJ1-4 TRBV6-5 few TGTGCCAGCAGTTTTAGACAGACCGATGAAAAACTGTTTTTT CASSFRQTDEKLFF
TRBD1 TRBJ2-7 TRBV4-1 few TGCGCCAGCAGCCAAGGCTCCGGGACAGGGCCCTACGAGCAGTACTTC CASSQGSGTGPYEQYF
- TRBJ2-1 TRBV10-3 few TGTGCCATCAGTGGCCGGTCCGCGGGTGAGCAGTTCTTC CAISGRSAGEQFF
TRBD1 TRBJ1-1 TRBV4-3 few TGCGCCAGCAGCCAAGATCCAGGACAGGGGGTGAACACTGAAGCTTTCTTT CASSQDPGQGVNTEAFF
TRBD2 TRBJ2-1 TRBV5-6 - TGTGCCAGCAGCCAGGGACTAGCGGGCTACAATGAGCAGTTCTTC CASSQGLAGYNEQFF
TRBD1 TRBJ1-2 TRBV12-3/TRBV12-4 many TGTGCCAGCAGTTTAGGACCTCGAAAAGACAGGGATGATGGCTACACCTTC CASSLGPRKDRDDGYTF
- TRBJ2-7 TRBV20-1 - TGCAGTGCTAGAGGTCACAACTCCTACGAGCAGTACTTC CSARGHNSYEQYF
TRBD2 TRBJ2-1 TRBV7-2 few TGTGCCAGCAGCTTAGGACCAGCGGGGGGGCCTAGGTTC CASSLGPAGGPRF
- TRBJ2-7 TRBV4-1 - TGCGCCAGCAGCCAAGGACCCGGGACACCGTCCTACGAGCAGTACTTC CASSQGPGTPSYEQYF
- TRBJ2-7 TRBV11-2 few TGTGCCAGCAGCCCGGGACTTCACGAGCAGTACTTC CASSPGLHEQYF
TRBD2 TRBJ2-2 TRBV7-8 - TGTGCCAGCAGCCCACCGCGGCTAGCGGGGACCGGGGAGCTGTTTTTT CASSPPRLAGTGELFF
- TRBJ1-1 TRBV11-1 few TGTGCCAGCACGGAGTTGGGTGAAGCTTTCTTT CASTELGEAFF
- TRBJ2-5 TRBV20-1 - TGCAGCGCTCTTCAGGGGAACCAAGAGACCCAGTACTTC CSALQGNQETQYF
TRBD2 TRBJ2-7 TRBV27 - TGTGCCAGCAGAGGGGTTATGGTAGCGGGGCTATACGAGCAGTACTTC CASRGVMVAGLYEQYF
- TRBJ2-7 TRBV12-3/TRBV12-4 few TGTGCCAGCAGTGGGAAAATGGACGAGCAGTACTTC CASSGKMDEQYF
TRBD1 TRBJ2-7 TRBV7-2 - TGTGCCAGCAGCTTAGCATCAACACGCGGGACAGGCCGTTTCGAGCAGTACTTC CASSLASTRGTGRFEQYF
TRBD2 TRBJ2-7 TRBV9 - TGTGCCAGCAGCAGGGGACTAGCGGAGTACGAGCAGTACTTC CASSRGLAEYEQYF